Each of the 7 T cell receptor beta chains below was sequenced from the same sample in a study of cytomegalovirus exposure and HLA in healthy donors. Both 60 Vbeta primers and 13 Jbeta primers went into the PCR. Assay: immunoSEQ multiplex PCR; the TCRdb copy retains only in-frame clones and omits some. The data contain over 150,000 clones, roughly four fifths of them singletons. The sequencing input was PBMCs. These TCRs come from a woman aged 18-35 years in good health and CMV-seronegative.

J is TRBJ1-6 and V is TRBV5-1; the D gene is possibly TRBD1 (6 bases). Germline CDR1 is SGHRS and CDR2 is YFSETQ. V was cut by 0 bases and J by 7 bases, with 8 bases left in between. The CDR3 is 14 amino acids. CDR3 in amino acids: CASSLGQANSPLHF. The CDR3 nucleotides read TGCGCCAGCAGCTTGGGACAGGCGAATTCACCCCTCCACTTT.

Note on this clone: Distinct nucleotide sequences in the sample also encode this CDR3. The CDR3 reads CASSIAGTEAFF. As DNA, the CDR3 is TGTGCCAGTAGTATAGCGGGTACTGAAGCTTTCTTT. The rearrangement links TRBV19 to TRBJ1-1; D ambiguous. The V end was cut by 1 base, the J end by 5 bases, with 5 bases between. CDR1 LNHDA and CDR2 SQIVND come from the germline V gene (reference sequence). There are 12 residues in the CDR3.

The V and J genes are TRBV28 and TRBJ2-7, with TRBD1 matching over 9 bases. The CDR3 spans 14 residues. V was clipped by 5 bases and J by 4 bases; unmatched bases: 6. Germline values: CDR1 MDHEN, CDR2 SYDVKM. The CDR3 DNA follows: TGTGCCAGCAGTCCCGGGACAGGGTTGTACGAGCAGTACTTC. Encoded protein: CASSPGTGLYEQYF.

The chain uses TRBV5-6 and TRBJ2-7; 11 bases agree with TRBD2. This CDR3 region has 14 residues. Germline V gene sequence: CDR1 SGHDT, CDR2 YYEEEE. The junction had 6 bases not matched to a gene; V was cut back by 4 bases and J by 6 bases. As DNA, the CDR3 is TGTGCCAGCAGCGGGACTAGCGGTATACGCGAGCAGTACTTC. Amino acids: CASSGTSGIREQYF.

This clone turned up a few times. V is TRBV12-2 and J is TRBJ1-1; the table calls TRBD1, which could not be checked here. TRBV12-2 is listed as a pseudogene. The CDR3 is made up of 17 amino acids. CDR3 DNA sequence: TGTGCAAGTCGCTTAGCGCCGGGACAGGGACGAAACACTGAAGCTTTCTTT. Protein sequence: CASRLAPGQGRNTEAFF.

The CDR3 DNA reads TGTGCCAGCACGGGGAACAATCAGCCCCAGCATTTT. Translated: CASTGNNQPQHF. The rearrangement joins TRBV28 to TRBJ1-5; D gene unclear. CDR3 length: 12 residues. V shed 7 bases and J shed 3 bases, with 7 bases lying between them. The germline CDR1 and CDR2 sequences are MDHEN and SYDVKM.

V is TRBV2 and J is TRBJ2-4; 7 bases align to TRBD1. Trimming took 4 bases from V and 1 from J; bases not matched to a gene: 4. The CDR3 is 15 amino acids. Germline values: CDR1 SNHLY, CDR2 FYNNEI. The CDR3 sequence: CASSADRVAKNIQYF. The CDR3 DNA sequence: TGTGCCAGCAGTGCTGACAGGGTCGCCAAAAACATTCAGTACTTC. Drawing the rest from reference TRBV2 and TRBJ2-4, the complete variable domain is EPEVTQTPSHQVTQMGQEVILRCVPISNHLYFYWYRQILGQKVEFLVSFYNNEISEKSEIFDDQFSVERPDGSNFTLKIRSTKLEDSAMYFCASSADRVAKNIQYFGAGTRLSVL.